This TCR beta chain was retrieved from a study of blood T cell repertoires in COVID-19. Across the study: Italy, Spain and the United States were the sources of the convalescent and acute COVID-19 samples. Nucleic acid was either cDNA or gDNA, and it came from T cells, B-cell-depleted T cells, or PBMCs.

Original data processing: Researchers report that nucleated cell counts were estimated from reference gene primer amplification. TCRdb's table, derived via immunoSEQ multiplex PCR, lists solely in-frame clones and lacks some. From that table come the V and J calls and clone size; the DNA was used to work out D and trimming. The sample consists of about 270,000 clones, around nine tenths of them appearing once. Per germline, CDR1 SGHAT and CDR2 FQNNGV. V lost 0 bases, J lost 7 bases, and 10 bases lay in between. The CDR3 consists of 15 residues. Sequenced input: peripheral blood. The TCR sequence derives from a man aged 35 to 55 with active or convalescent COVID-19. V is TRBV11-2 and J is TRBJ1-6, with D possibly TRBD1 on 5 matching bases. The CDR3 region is CASSLEQGGNSPLHF. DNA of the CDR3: TGTGCCAGCAGCTTAGAGCAGGGTGGAAATTCACCCCTCCACTTT.